This T cell receptor (beta chain) was identified during a study of blood T cell repertoires in COVID-19. Turning to the study itself: T cells, B-cell-depleted T cells, or PBMCs supplied cDNA or gDNA.

After removal of 3 bases from V and 4 bases from J, the junction contained 9 bases not matched to a gene. Germline V CDR1 and CDR2: LGHNA, YNFKEQ. The CDR3 extends over 16 amino acids. The data were produced by immunoSEQ multiplex PCR, yet TCRdb's version contains in-frame clones alone and is incomplete. The sample lists hundreds of thousands of clones; around 90% were seen once. The sequence was collected from a man younger than 35 with active or convalescent COVID-19. Input material: peripheral blood. The chain joins TRBV4-2 to TRBJ2-3; 8 bases agree with TRBD2. The CDR3 DNA reads TGTGCCAGCAGCCAGACGCGGGGGGAGGTGGCAGATACGCAGTATTTT. This gives the protein CASSQTRGEVADTQYF.